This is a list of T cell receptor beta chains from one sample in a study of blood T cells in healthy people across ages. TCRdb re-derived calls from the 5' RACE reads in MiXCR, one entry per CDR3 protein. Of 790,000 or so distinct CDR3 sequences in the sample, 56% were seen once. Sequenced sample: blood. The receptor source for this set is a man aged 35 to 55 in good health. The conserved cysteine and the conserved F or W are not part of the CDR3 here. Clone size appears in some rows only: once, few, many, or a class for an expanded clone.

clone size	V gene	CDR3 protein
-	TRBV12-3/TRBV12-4	ASSSGLHYGYT
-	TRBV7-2	ASSLGPGAQTTQY
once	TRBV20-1	SAYSILNTEAF
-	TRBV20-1	SARDLRSIGKNIQY
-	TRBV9	ASSVNPQAGGSSYNEQF
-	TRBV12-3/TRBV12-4	ASSLTVRGPYGYT
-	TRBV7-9	ASSIGTDLNYGYT
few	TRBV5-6	ASSLRIQNYGYT
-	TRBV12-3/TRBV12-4	ASSGRGGVSTDTQY
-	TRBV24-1	ATSDRLRDTQY
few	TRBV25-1	ASSEWGLNYGYT
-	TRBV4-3	ASSLGLLMKEQF
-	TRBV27	ASSPFSTGLAGYT
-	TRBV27	ASSFFRQGANYGYT
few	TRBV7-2	ASSQGTDNYGYT
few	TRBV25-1	ASNPGYKARDEQY
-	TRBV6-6	ASSLTPGSDTQY
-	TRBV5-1	ASSPWDADRTNTQY
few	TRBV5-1	ASSRVEGLFGGYT
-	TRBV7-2	ASSPTDQPQH
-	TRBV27	ASSIGGRARPVREQY
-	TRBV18	ASSPSLYEQY